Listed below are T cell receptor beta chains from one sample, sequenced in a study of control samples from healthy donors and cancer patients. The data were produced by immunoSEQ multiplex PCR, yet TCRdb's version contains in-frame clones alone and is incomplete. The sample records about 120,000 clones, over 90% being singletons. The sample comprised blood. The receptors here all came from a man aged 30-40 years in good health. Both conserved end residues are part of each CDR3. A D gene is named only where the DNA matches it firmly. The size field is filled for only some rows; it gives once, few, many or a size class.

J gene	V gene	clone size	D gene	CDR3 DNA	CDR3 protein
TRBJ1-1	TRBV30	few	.	TGTGCCTGGAGCCCTCCGAGGGGGGCTTTCTTT	CAWSPPRGAFF
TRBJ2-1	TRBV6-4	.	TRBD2	TGTGCCAGCAGTGACGTGGGCGGGGGGGAGCAGTTCTTC	CASSDVGGGEQFF
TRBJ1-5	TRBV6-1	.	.	TGTGCCAGCAGTGAATGGGACGTTTTAGCGGAGCCCCAGCATTTT	CASSEWDVLAEPQHF
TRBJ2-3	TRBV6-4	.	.	TGTGCCAGCAGTCGGGACGCCTTGAGGACGCAGTATTTT	CASSRDALRTQYF
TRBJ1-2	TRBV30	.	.	TGTGCCTGGACACTAGAGGGGCAGGGCTACACCTTC	CAWTLEGQGYTF
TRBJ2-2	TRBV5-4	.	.	TGTGCCAGCAGCTTGGGGGGCGGGAATTCGAACACCGGGGAGCTGTTTTTT	CASSLGGGNSNTGELFF
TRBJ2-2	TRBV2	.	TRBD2	TGTGCCAGCAGTGTCGGCAGCGGGGGAAACACCGGGGAGCTGTTTTTT	CASSVGSGGNTGELFF
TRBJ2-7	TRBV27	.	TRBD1	TGTGCCAGCAGCTCCGGACAGGGGATCTCCTACGAGCAGTACTTC	CASSSGQGISYEQYF
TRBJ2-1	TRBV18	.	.	TGTGCCAGCTCACCTCTCGCCTCCTTTTCCAATGAGCAGTTCTTC	CASSPLASFSNEQFF
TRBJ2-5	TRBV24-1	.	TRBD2	TGTGCCACCAGTGACTCGGGGGGAAAACAAGAGACCCAGTACTTC	CATSDSGGKQETQYF
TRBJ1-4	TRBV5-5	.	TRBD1	TGTGCCAGCAGCTTCAGGGGGGCTAATGAAAAACTGTTTTTT	CASSFRGANEKLFF
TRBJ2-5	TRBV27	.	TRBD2	TGTGCCAGCAGCCCAGGGACTAGCCCACGGACCCAGTACTTC	CASSPGTSPRTQYF
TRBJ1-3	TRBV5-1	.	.	TGCGCCAGCAGCTTGTCGAATTCTGGAAACACCATATATTTT	CASSLSNSGNTIYF